These T cell receptor beta chains were read from a single sample in a study of T-cell memory formation after mild COVID-19. TCRdb itself ran the 5' RACE reads through MiXCR, one entry per CDR3 protein. The data contain approximately 410,000 distinct CDR3 sequences, about a quarter of them singletons. Sequencing input: PBMCs or a T cell subset sorted from them (not recorded which). Source of these receptors: an adult woman who had mild COVID-19 (a few samples of this study predate the infection). Cell type and time point are not known. The CDR3 runs from the conserved cysteine through the conserved F or W. Each record gives: V gene, clone size, J gene, D gene, CDR3 protein, CDR3 DNA. The D gene is left open where the match is weak. Clone size, where shown, is once, few, many, or a class for clones that have expanded.

TRBV30,-,TRBJ1-1,-,CAWILGHYTEAFF,TGTGCCTGGATACTCGGCCACTACACTGAAGCTTTCTTT
TRBV4-1,few,TRBJ2-2,-,CASSQEAGLVTGELFF,TGCGCCAGCAGCCAAGAGGCAGGGTTGGTCACCGGGGAGCTGTTTTTT
TRBV2,-,TRBJ2-1,-,CASYLFPEQFF,TGTGCCAGCTACTTGTTCCCCGAGCAGTTCTTC
TRBV5-1,few,TRBJ2-1,-,CASSSGYSSYNEQFF,TGCGCCAGCAGCTCGGGCTACAGCTCCTACAATGAGCAGTTCTTC
TRBV6-5,-,TRBJ1-5,TRBD1,CASSPDRASNQPQHF,TGTGCCAGCAGTCCCGACAGGGCTAGCAATCAGCCCCAGCATTTT
TRBV4-1,many,TRBJ2-1,TRBD2,CASSQVWTSGTYNEQFF,TGCGCCAGCAGCCAAGTCTGGACTAGCGGAACCTACAATGAGCAGTTCTTC
TRBV27,-,TRBJ2-3,TRBD2,CASSPFASGGDTQYF,TGTGCCAGCAGCCCCTTTGCTAGCGGGGGAGATACGCAGTATTTT
TRBV7-9,-,TRBJ2-1,-,CASSLPVTGESSYNEQFF,TGTGCCAGCAGCCTACCCGTGACAGGCGAGAGCTCCTACAATGAGCAGTTCTTC
TRBV5-6,few,TRBJ2-5,-,CASSLSMKQETQYF,TGTGCCAGCAGCTTGAGCATGAAGCAAGAGACCCAGTACTTC
TRBV10-2,few,TRBJ2-5,TRBD2,CASSGGSPGLAGETEETQYF,TGCGCCAGCAGTGGGGGCTCACCGGGACTAGCGGGAGAAACAGAAGAGACCCAGTACTTC
TRBV5-5,-,TRBJ2-3,-,CASSLFSQSTDTQYF,TGTGCCAGCAGCTTGTTTTCTCAGAGCACAGATACGCAGTATTTT
TRBV20-1,-,TRBJ2-7,TRBD2,CSGGGSYEQYF,TGCAGCGGGGGAGGGTCCTACGAGCAGTACTTC
TRBV4-1,many,TRBJ2-2,TRBD1,CASSQSGQGATGELFF,TGCGCCAGCAGCCAATCCGGGCAGGGGGCCACCGGGGAGCTGTTTTTT
TRBV5-1,-,TRBJ2-7,-,CASSLGAEGGIEQYF,TGCGCCAGCAGCTTGGGCGCGGAGGGAGGCATCGAGCAGTACTTC
TRBV12-3/TRBV12-4,few,TRBJ2-5,-,CASSHSRRGPSGETQYF,TGTGCCAGCAGTCACTCACGACGGGGACCTTCTGGAGAGACCCAGTACTTC
TRBV6-2/TRBV6-3,-,TRBJ2-7,TRBD2,CASSSLGLAGSYEQYF,TGTGCCAGCAGCTCTCTCGGACTAGCGGGATCCTACGAGCAGTACTTC
TRBV7-8,-,TRBJ1-1,-,CASSSQNTVNTEAFF,TGTGCCAGCAGCTCACAAAACACGGTGAACACTGAAGCTTTCTTT
TRBV6-6,-,TRBJ1-1,TRBD1,CASIPGQGIRAFF,TGTGCCAGCATACCTGGACAGGGGATTCGAGCTTTCTTT
TRBV20-1,-,TRBJ2-3,TRBD1,CSARDRFWRDRVRDTQYF,TGCAGTGCTAGAGATCGATTCTGGAGGGACAGGGTACGAGATACGCAGTATTTT
TRBV6-2/TRBV6-3,few,TRBJ2-1,TRBD2,CASSSREGIYNEQFF,TGTGCCAGCAGTTCCCGGGAGGGAATATACAATGAGCAGTTCTTC
TRBV3-1,few,TRBJ1-5,-,CASSPEGRGSQPQHF,TGTGCCAGCAGCCCCGAAGGCAGGGGAAGTCAGCCCCAGCATTTT
TRBV7-2,-,TRBJ2-6,-,CASSLFPDSGANVLTF,TGTGCCAGCAGCTTATTCCCAGACTCTGGGGCCAACGTCCTGACTTTC
TRBV6-5,few,TRBJ2-2,-,CASSPWGAGGRRTGELFF,TGTGCCAGCAGTCCCTGGGGGGCAGGGGGTCGGCGCACCGGGGAGCTGTTTTTT
TRBV29-1,-,TRBJ1-2,TRBD1,CSVEAAGQGMNYGYTF,TGCAGCGTTGAGGCCGCGGGACAGGGAATGAACTATGGCTACACCTTC
TRBV5-1,-,TRBJ2-3,TRBD2,CASSLNFAGGAQGTQYF,TGCGCCAGCAGCTTGAACTTTGCGGGGGGGGCACAAGGGACGCAGTATTTT
TRBV6-1,-,TRBJ1-5,-,CASSDPRSQPQHF,TGTGCCAGCAGTGACCCCCGTAGTCAGCCCCAGCATTTT
TRBV7-2,-,TRBJ1-1,TRBD1,CASSLLVGQAQAFF,TGTGCCAGCAGCTTACTCGTGGGACAGGCTCAAGCTTTCTTT
TRBV6-5,-,TRBJ2-1,-,CASSFLGESSYNEQFF,TGTGCCAGCAGTTTCCTTGGCGAGAGCTCCTACAATGAGCAGTTCTTC
TRBV20-1,few,TRBJ2-2,TRBD2,CSAREASGGADTGELFF,TGCAGTGCTAGGGAAGCTAGCGGGGGGGCGGACACCGGGGAGCTGTTTTTT
TRBV20-1,few,TRBJ2-7,TRBD2,CSARDPRVGRAYEQYF,TGCAGTGCTAGAGATCCGAGGGTAGGGAGGGCCTACGAGCAGTACTTC
TRBV5-4,-,TRBJ2-3,-,CASSPPGSSTDTQYF,TGTGCCAGCAGCCCCCCAGGGTCGAGCACAGATACGCAGTATTTT
TRBV2,-,TRBJ2-1,-,CASSESRYNEQFF,TGTGCCAGCAGTGAGTCGCGATACAATGAGCAGTTCTTC
TRBV25-1,-,TRBJ1-2,-,CATQLGGTDGYTF,TGTGCCACCCAATTGGGGGGAACGGATGGCTACACCTTC
TRBV2,-,TRBJ2-7,TRBD1,CATGTDYEQYF,TGTGCCACCGGGACAGATTACGAGCAGTACTTC
TRBV27,-,TRBJ2-3,TRBD2,CASSFYGRGDTQYF,TGTGCCAGCAGCTTCTACGGGAGGGGAGATACGCAGTATTTT
TRBV9,-,TRBJ2-7,-,CASSVAAGRYEQYF,TGTGCCAGCAGCGTAGCGGCGGGTCGATACGAGCAGTACTTC
TRBV29-1,few,TRBJ1-2,-,CSVGRINKVGYTF,TGCAGCGTGGGACGCATAAATAAGGTTGGCTACACCTTC
TRBV5-6,-,TRBJ1-2,-,CATKVGEYATGGYTF,TGTGCCACCAAAGTTGGGGAGTATGCAACGGGAGGCTACACCTTC
TRBV7-9,once,TRBJ2-5,-,CASSQPPGFQETQYF,TGTGCCAGCAGCCAACCCCCAGGATTCCAAGAGACCCAGTACTTC
TRBV4-1,once,TRBJ1-2,-,CASSQRSRGGREDYTF,TGCGCCAGCAGCCAACGGAGTCGTGGCGGTAGGGAGGACTACACCTTC
TRBV11-2,many,TRBJ2-3,TRBD1,CASSLEGGQGRNTQYF,TGTGCCAGCAGCTTAGAAGGGGGACAGGGAAGGAATACGCAGTATTTT
TRBV18,-,TRBJ1-5,TRBD1,CASSTGTGDQPQHF,TGTGCCAGCTCAACCGGGACAGGGGATCAGCCCCAGCATTTT
TRBV9,-,TRBJ1-4,-,CASSPGVGSATNEKLFF,TGTGCCAGCAGCCCCGGGGTGGGATCCGCAACTAATGAAAAACTGTTTTTT
TRBV4-2,-,TRBJ2-2,-,CASSPGVGVSGELFF,TGTGCCAGCAGCCCGGGAGTAGGAGTGTCCGGGGAGCTGTTTTTT
TRBV7-9,few,TRBJ2-1,TRBD2,CASSLGSSGGDEQFF,TGTGCCAGCAGCTTAGGGTCTAGCGGGGGCGATGAGCAGTTCTTC
TRBV7-3,-,TRBJ2-3,-,CASSLQPSLSTDTQYF,TGTGCCAGCAGCTTACAGCCTAGCCTGAGCACAGATACGCAGTATTTT
TRBV5-1,many,TRBJ1-1,-,CASSFQVNTEAFF,TGCGCCAGCAGCTTCCAGGTGAACACTGAAGCTTTCTTT
TRBV12-3/TRBV12-4,-,TRBJ1-5,-,CASSSGGSLYGSNQPQHF,TGTGCCAGCAGTTCCGGGGGTTCGCTTTATGGCAGCAATCAGCCCCAGCATTTT
TRBV20-1,-,TRBJ1-2,-,CSAPWGPTNYGYTF,TGCAGTGCCCCATGGGGACCGACTAACTATGGCTACACCTTC
TRBV9,-,TRBJ2-3,-,CASSVGGGGDFTQYF,TGTGCCAGCAGCGTAGGAGGAGGGGGAGATTTTACGCAGTATTTT
TRBV2,-,TRBJ2-3,TRBD2,CASREAGGTDTQYF,TGTGCCAGCAGGGAAGCGGGGGGAACAGATACGCAGTATTTT
TRBV5-1,-,TRBJ1-6,TRBD1,CASSLGTGGHSPLHF,TGCGCCAGCAGCCTCGGGACAGGGGGTCATTCACCCCTCCACTTT
TRBV20-1,-,TRBJ1-5,-,CSATRDRSNQPQHF,TGCAGTGCTACCAGGGATCGGAGCAATCAGCCCCAGCATTTT
TRBV12-3/TRBV12-4,-,TRBJ2-7,-,CASSLTGISYEQYF,TGTGCCAGCAGTTTAACAGGAATCTCCTACGAGCAGTACTTC
TRBV5-6,-,TRBJ1-4,-,CASSTTGAGNEKLFF,TGTGCCAGCAGTACCACCGGAGCGGGAAATGAAAAACTGTTTTTT